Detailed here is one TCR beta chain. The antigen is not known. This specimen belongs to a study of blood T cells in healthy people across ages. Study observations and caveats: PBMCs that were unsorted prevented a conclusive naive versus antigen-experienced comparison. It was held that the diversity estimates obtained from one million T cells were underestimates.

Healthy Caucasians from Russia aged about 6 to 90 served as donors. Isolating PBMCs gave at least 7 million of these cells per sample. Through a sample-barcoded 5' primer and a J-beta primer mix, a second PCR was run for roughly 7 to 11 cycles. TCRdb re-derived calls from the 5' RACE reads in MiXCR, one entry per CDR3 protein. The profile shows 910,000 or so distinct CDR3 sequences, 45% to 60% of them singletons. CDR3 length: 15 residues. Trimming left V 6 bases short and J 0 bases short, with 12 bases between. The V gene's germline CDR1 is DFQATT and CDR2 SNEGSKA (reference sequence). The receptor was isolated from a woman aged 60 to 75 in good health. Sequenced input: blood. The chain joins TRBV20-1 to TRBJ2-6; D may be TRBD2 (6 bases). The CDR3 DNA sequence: TGCAGTGCGCGGGACTCAAGCTCTGGGGCCAACGTCCTGACTTTC. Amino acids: CSARDSSSGANVLTF.